This is a list of T cell receptor beta chains from one sample in a study of CD8+ T cells in alopecia areata. Profiled with immunoSEQ multiplex PCR; TCRdb holds only in-frame clones, not every one. There are some 110,000 clones in the sample; 50% to 75% occur only once, and 12% lies in the top ten. This sample comprised CD8+ T cells sorted from blood, obtained at week 24, from a patient treated with tofacitinib. These receptors all come from a human donor with alopecia areata. The CDR3 runs from the conserved cysteine through the conserved F or W. The D gene is left open where the match is weak. A clone size is listed for some rows: how often the clone was seen (once, few, many), or a class if it is expanded.

CASSGHSGGIQETQYF	TGTGCCAGCAGCGGTCATAGCGGGGGGATCCAAGAGACCCAGTACTTC	-	TRBJ2-5	TRBV9	TRBD2
CAWRTYAEGNYGYTF	TGTGCCTGGAGAACCTACGCCGAGGGGAACTATGGCTACACCTTC	-	TRBJ1-2	TRBV30	-
CASSFQASGEQFF	TGTGCCAGCAGCTTCCAGGCGTCGGGTGAGCAGTTCTTC	-	TRBJ2-1	TRBV7-9	-
CASSLLAGGRDEQFF	TGTGCCAGCAGTCTACTAGCGGGGGGGCGCGATGAGCAGTTCTTC	-	TRBJ2-1	TRBV6-5	TRBD2
CASSLGRNGYTF	TGTGCCAGCAGCTTAGGAAGGAATGGCTACACCTTC	few	TRBJ1-2	TRBV7-9	-
CAWTGGRDYTF	TGTGCCTGGACCGGGGGGAGGGACTACACCTTC	-	TRBJ1-2	TRBV30	-
CASSEALGTYNEQFF	TGTGCCAGCAGTGAAGCTCTAGGGACCTACAATGAGCAGTTCTTC	-	TRBJ2-1	TRBV2	-
CAWRTGVLERSPLHF	TGTGCCTGGAGGACAGGGGTTTTAGAGAGGTCACCCCTCCACTTT	-	TRBJ1-6	TRBV30	TRBD1
CASSLEDRGVTDTQYF	TGTGCCAGCAGCTTGGAGGATAGGGGGGTGACAGATACGCAGTATTTT	-	TRBJ2-3	TRBV5-5	-
CSVVGIHEQYF	TGCAGCGTTGTTGGCATCCACGAGCAGTACTTC	-	TRBJ2-7	TRBV29-1	-
CASSWEGRRYEQYF	TGTGCCAGCAGCTGGGAAGGGCGACGGTACGAGCAGTACTTC	-	TRBJ2-7	TRBV7-9	-
CASSLDDGGPQHF	TGTGCCAGCAGTTTGGACGACGGGGGGCCCCAGCATTTT	-	TRBJ1-5	TRBV27	-
CASSTSAGAGETQYF	TGTGCCAGCAGCACCTCTGCGGGGGCCGGGGAGACCCAGTACTTC	-	TRBJ2-5	TRBV9	-
CASSLEPGQINQPQHF	TGCGCCAGCAGCTTGGAGCCGGGACAGATAAATCAGCCCCAGCATTTT	-	TRBJ1-5	TRBV5-1	TRBD1
CASTLLAGGTDTQYF	TGTGCCAGCACCTTACTAGCGGGGGGAACAGATACGCAGTATTTT	-	TRBJ2-3	TRBV27	TRBD2
CASSLDVVGRNEQFF	TGTGCCAGCAGCTTAGATGTTGTGGGGCGTAATGAGCAGTTCTTC	few	TRBJ2-1	TRBV7-6	-
CSVDNRNEQYF	TGCAGCGTTGATAACAGGAACGAGCAGTACTTC	few	TRBJ2-7	TRBV29-1	-
CASSGSGGPETQYF	TGTGCCAGCAGCGGATCAGGGGGGCCAGAGACCCAGTACTTC	few	TRBJ2-5	TRBV7-9	-
CASSNNAEGTEAFF	TGTGCCAGCAGTAACAACGCTGAGGGAACTGAAGCTTTCTTT	few	TRBJ1-1	TRBV6-5	-
CASGLARQVRDEKLFF	TGTGCTAGTGGTTTGGCCCGACAGGTCAGAGATGAAAAACTGTTTTTT	-	TRBJ1-4	TRBV12-5	-
CASSDGWGGTDTQYF	TGTGCCAGCAGTGATGGTTGGGGGGGCACAGATACGCAGTATTTT	few	TRBJ2-3	TRBV6-4	-
CASSAQGVEQYF	TGTGCCAGCAGTGCCCAAGGGGTCGAGCAGTACTTC	-	TRBJ2-7	TRBV27	-
CAWSVLRPGLGEQYF	TGTGCCTGGAGTGTCTTAAGGCCAGGGCTGGGGGAGCAGTACTTC	-	TRBJ2-7	TRBV30	-
CSVHRAGTDTQYF	TGCAGCGTTCACAGGGCTGGCACAGATACGCAGTATTTT	-	TRBJ2-3	TRBV29-1	-
CASSTEGADTEAFF	TGTGCCAGCAGCACAGAGGGGGCGGACACTGAAGCTTTCTTT	-	TRBJ1-1	TRBV5-6	TRBD1
CASSPGGQPQHF	TGTGCCAGCAGTCCGGGGGGGCAGCCCCAGCATTTT	-	TRBJ1-5	TRBV6-5	-
CASSIDRGYNYGYTF	TGTGCCAGCAGCATCGACAGGGGCTATAACTATGGCTACACCTTC	few	TRBJ1-2	TRBV13	TRBD1
CASTPGLAADTQYF	TGTGCCAGCACCCCCGGACTAGCGGCAGATACGCAGTATTTT	-	TRBJ2-3	TRBV27	TRBD2
CASTSTSGGARDEQFF	TGTGCCAGCACCTCGACTAGCGGGGGGGCTAGAGATGAGCAGTTCTTC	few	TRBJ2-1	TRBV2	TRBD2
CASSLGQETQYF	TGTGCCAGCAGCTTGGGGCAAGAGACCCAGTACTTC	-	TRBJ2-5	TRBV7-9	-
CASSTTGTGKHEQFF	TGTGCCAGCAGCACGACCGGGACAGGGAAGCATGAGCAGTTCTTC	-	TRBJ2-1	TRBV5-4	TRBD1
CAWSGTTEGHQPQHF	TGTGCCTGGAGTGGGACAACAGAGGGGCATCAGCCCCAGCATTTT	-	TRBJ1-5	TRBV30	-
CASSLDGSYEQYF	TGCGCCAGCAGCTTGGACGGTTCCTACGAGCAGTACTTC	few	TRBJ2-7	TRBV5-1	-
CASSLGQSSYNEQFF	TGTGCCAGCAGCTTGGGCCAGAGCTCCTACAATGAGCAGTTCTTC	few	TRBJ2-1	TRBV13	-
CASNPGQGTWAFF	TGTGCCAGCAACCCGGGACAGGGGACGTGGGCTTTCTTT	-	TRBJ1-1	TRBV6-5	TRBD1
CASSVAAGAYEQYF	TGTGCCAGCAGCGTAGCGGCAGGGGCCTACGAGCAGTACTTC	-	TRBJ2-7	TRBV9	-
CASSAVLPSHGPQHF	TGTGCCAGCAGTGCCGTGTTGCCGTCCCATGGGCCCCAGCATTTT	-	TRBJ1-5	TRBV6-4	-
CASSDVSGGGTDTQYF	TGTGCCAGCAGTGACGTGAGCGGGGGAGGCACAGATACGCAGTATTTT	-	TRBJ2-3	TRBV6-4	TRBD2
CASSFGDGYTF	TGTGCCAGCAGCTTCGGGGATGGCTACACCTTC	few	TRBJ1-2	TRBV5-4	-
CASSLTSVHNEQFF	TGTGCCAGCAGCCTGACTAGCGTCCACAATGAGCAGTTCTTC	few	TRBJ2-1	TRBV7-9	TRBD2
CASSENQGDRQYF	TGTGCCAGCAGCGAGAACCAGGGGGATAGGCAGTATTTT	-	TRBJ2-3	TRBV9	TRBD1
CASSQEGSSGANVLTF	TGTGCCAGCAGCCAAGAAGGGAGCTCTGGGGCCAACGTCCTGACTTTC	-	TRBJ2-6	TRBV4-1	-
CASSLSTTNYGYTF	TGTGCCAGCAGCTTATCGACGACGAACTATGGCTACACCTTC	-	TRBJ1-2	TRBV7-9	-
CASSGRGQNYEQYF	TGTGCCAGCAGTGGCAGGGGACAGAACTACGAGCAGTACTTC	few	TRBJ2-7	TRBV6-1	TRBD1
CASSDGLEAFF	TGTGCCAGCAGTGATGGGCTAGAAGCTTTCTTT	-	TRBJ1-1	TRBV25-1	-
CASSPRGAYEQYF	TGTGCCAGCAGTCCCCGGGGGGCCTACGAGCAGTACTTC	-	TRBJ2-7	TRBV13	TRBD2